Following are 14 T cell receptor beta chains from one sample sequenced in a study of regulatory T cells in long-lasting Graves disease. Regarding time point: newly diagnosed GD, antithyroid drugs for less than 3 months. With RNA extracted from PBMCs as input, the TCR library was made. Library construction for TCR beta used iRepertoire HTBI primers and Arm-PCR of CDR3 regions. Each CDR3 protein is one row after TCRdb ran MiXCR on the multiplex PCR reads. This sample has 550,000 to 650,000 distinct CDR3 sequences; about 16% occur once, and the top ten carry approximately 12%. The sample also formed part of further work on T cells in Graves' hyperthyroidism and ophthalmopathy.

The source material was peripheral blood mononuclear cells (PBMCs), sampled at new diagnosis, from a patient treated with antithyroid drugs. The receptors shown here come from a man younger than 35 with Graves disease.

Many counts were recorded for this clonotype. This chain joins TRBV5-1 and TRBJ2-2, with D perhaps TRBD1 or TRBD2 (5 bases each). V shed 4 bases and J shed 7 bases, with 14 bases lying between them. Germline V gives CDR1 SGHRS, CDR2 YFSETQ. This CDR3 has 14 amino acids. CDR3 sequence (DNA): TGCGCCAGCAGCCCGGGACCAGCAGGCGGGGAGCTGTTTTTT. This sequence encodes CASSPGPAGGELFF.

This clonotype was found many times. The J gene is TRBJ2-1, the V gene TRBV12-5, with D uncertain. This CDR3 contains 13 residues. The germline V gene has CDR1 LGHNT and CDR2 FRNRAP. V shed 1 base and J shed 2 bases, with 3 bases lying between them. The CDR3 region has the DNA TGTGCTAGTGGTTTGGATACCTACAATGAGCAGTTCTTC. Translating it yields CASGLDTYNEQFF.

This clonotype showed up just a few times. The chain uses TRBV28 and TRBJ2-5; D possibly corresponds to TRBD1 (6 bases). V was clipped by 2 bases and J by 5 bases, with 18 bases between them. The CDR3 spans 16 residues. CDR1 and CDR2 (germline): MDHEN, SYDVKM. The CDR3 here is CASSLTPRGAVETQYF. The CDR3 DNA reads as TGTGCCAGCAGTTTAACCCCCAGGGGCGCAGTCGAGACCCAGTACTTC.

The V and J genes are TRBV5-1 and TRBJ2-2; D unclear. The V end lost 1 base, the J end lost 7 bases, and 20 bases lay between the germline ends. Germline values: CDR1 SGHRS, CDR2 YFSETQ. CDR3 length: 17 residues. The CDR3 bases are TGCGCCAGCAGCTTGCATCCTGACAAGTCGTTAATCGGGGAGCTGTTTTTT. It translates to CASSLHPDKSLIGELFF.

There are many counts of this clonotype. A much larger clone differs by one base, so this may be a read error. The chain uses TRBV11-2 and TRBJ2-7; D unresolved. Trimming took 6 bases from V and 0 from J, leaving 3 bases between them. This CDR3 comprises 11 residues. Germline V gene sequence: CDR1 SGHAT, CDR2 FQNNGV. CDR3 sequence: CASSISYEQYF. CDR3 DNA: TGTGCCAGCAGTATCTCCTACGAGCAGTACTTC.

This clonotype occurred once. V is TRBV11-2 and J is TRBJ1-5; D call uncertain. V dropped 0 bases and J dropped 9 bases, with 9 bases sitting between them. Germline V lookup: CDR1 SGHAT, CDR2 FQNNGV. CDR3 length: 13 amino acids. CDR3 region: CASSLDRLGPQHF. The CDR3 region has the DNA TGTGCCAGCAGCTTAGATCGGCTAGGGCCCCAGCATTTT.

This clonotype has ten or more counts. The CDR3 sequence: CASSQGALRPLYEQYF. In nucleotides, the CDR3 is TGTGCCAGCAGCCAAGGGGCCCTACGACCGCTCTACGAGCAGTACTTC. The V and J genes are TRBV3-1 and TRBJ2-7; D is unresolved. V dropped 1 base and J dropped 3 bases, with 16 bases sitting between them. This CDR3 has 16 amino acids. Germline V gene sequence: CDR1 LGHDT, CDR2 YNNKEL (reference sequence).

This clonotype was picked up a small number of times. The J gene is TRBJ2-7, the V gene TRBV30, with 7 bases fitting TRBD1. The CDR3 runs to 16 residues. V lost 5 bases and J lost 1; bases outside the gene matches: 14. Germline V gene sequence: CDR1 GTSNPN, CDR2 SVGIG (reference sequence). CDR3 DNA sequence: TGTGCCTGGGGACCGAACAGGGGCGGAGGATCCTACGAGCAGTACTTC. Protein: CAWGPNRGGGSYEQYF.

The CDR3 region is CASSPPGQEDNQPQHF. The CDR3 DNA sequence: TGTGCCAGCAGTCCGCCGGGACAGGAAGACAATCAGCCCCAGCATTTT. The chain employs TRBV28 and TRBJ1-5; TRBD1 matches at 8 bases. V trimming: 5 bases; J trimming: 3 bases; junction bases outside the gene matches: 9. This CDR3 region has 16 residues. Germline assignment: CDR1 MDHEN and CDR2 SYDVKM.

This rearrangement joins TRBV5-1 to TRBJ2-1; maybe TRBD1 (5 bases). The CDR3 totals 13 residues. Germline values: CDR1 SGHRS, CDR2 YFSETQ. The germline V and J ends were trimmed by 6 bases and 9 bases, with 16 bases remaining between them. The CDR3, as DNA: TGCGCCAGCAAGGATCCCGGTAGGGGTGAGCAGTTCTTC. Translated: CASKDPGRGEQFF.

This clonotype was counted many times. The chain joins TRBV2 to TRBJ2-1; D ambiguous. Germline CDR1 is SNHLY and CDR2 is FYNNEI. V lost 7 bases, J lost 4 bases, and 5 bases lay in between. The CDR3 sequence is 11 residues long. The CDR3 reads CASKTYNEQFF. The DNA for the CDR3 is TGTGCCAGCAAGACGTACAATGAGCAGTTCTTC.

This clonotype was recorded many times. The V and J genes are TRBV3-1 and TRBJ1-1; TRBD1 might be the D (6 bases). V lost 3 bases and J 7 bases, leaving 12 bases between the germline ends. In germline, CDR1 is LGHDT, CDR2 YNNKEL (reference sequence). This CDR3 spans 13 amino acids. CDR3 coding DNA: TGTGCCAGCAGCCAGGGGGGGGCCCTTGAAGCTTTCTTT. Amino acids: CASSQGGALEAFF.

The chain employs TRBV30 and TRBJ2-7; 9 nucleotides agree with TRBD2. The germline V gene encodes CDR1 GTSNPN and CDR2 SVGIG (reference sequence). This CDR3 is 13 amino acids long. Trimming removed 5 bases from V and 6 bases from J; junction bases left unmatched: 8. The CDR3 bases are TGTGCCTGGGGGCGGGGGGGCCCGGGCGAGCAGTACTTC. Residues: CAWGRGGPGEQYF.

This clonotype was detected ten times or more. CDR3 DNA sequence: TGCGCCAGCAGCTTCGGTGGGACAGACGCGAACACTGAAGCTTTCTTT. Protein product: CASSFGGTDANTEAFF. The gene calls are TRBV5-1 and TRBJ1-1, with 7 nucleotides matching TRBD1. The CDR3 has 16 amino acids. After removal of 2 bases from V and 1 base from J, the junction contained 8 bases not matched to a gene. In germline, CDR1 is SGHRS, CDR2 YFSETQ. The complete variable domain, with remaining parts taken from reference TRBV5-1 and TRBJ1-1, reads KAGVTQTPRYLIKTRGQQVTLSCSPISGHRSVSWYQQTPGQGLQFLFEYFSETQRNKGNFPGRFSGRQFSNSRSEMNVSTLELGDSALYLCASSFGGTDANTEAFFGQGTRLTVV.